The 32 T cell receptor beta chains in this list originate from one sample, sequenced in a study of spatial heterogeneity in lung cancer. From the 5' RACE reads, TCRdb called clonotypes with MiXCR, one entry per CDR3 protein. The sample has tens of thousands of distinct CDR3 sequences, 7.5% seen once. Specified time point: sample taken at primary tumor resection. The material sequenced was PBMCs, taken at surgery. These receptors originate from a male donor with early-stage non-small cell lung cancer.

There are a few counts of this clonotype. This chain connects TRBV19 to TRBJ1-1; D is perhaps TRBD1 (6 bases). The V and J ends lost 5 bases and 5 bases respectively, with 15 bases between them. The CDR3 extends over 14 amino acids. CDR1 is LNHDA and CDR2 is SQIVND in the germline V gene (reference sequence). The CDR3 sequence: CASSGHRVTTEAFF. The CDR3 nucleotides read TGTGCCAGTAGTGGCCACAGGGTTACGACTGAAGCTTTCTTT.

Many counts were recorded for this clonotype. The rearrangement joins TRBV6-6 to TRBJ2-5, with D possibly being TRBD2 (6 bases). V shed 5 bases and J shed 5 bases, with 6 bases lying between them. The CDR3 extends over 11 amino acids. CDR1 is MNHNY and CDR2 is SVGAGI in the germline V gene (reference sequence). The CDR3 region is CASSAGETQYF. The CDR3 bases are TGTGCCAGCAGTGCGGGGGAGACCCAGTACTTC.

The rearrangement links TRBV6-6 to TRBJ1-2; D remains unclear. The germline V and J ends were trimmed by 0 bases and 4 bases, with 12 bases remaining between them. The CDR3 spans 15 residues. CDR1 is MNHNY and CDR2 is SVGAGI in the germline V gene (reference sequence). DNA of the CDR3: TGTGCCAGCAGTTACTCAAACGAGCAACCCTATGGCTACACCTTC. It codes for CASSYSNEQPYGYTF.

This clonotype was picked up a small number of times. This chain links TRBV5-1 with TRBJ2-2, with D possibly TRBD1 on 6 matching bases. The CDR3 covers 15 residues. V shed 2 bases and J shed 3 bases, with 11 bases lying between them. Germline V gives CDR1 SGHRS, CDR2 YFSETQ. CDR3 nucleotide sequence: TGCGCCAGCAGCTTCGTGGGGGCAGACACCGGGGAGCTGTTTTTT. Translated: CASSFVGADTGELFF. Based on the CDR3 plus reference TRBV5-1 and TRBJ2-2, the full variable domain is KAGVTQTPRYLIKTRGQQVTLSCSPISGHRSVSWYQQTPGQGLQFLFEYFSETQRNKGNFPGRFSGRQFSNSRSEMNVSTLELGDSALYLCASSFVGADTGELFFGEGSRLTVL.

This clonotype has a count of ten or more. This CDR3 reads CASSLGRREETQYF. In DNA form, the CDR3 reads TGTGCCAGCAGTTTGGGGCGGAGGGAAGAGACCCAGTACTTC. J is TRBJ2-5 and V is TRBV12-3 or TRBV12-4; D is possibly TRBD2 (6 bases). V lost 3 bases and J lost 3, with 11 bases in between. This CDR3 has 14 amino acids.

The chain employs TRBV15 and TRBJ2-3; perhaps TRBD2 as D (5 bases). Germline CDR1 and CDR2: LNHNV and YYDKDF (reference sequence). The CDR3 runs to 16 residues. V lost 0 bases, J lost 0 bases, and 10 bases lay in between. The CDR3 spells CATSRDQAASTDTQYF. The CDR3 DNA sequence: TGTGCCACCAGCAGAGATCAAGCGGCTAGCACAGATACGCAGTATTTT.

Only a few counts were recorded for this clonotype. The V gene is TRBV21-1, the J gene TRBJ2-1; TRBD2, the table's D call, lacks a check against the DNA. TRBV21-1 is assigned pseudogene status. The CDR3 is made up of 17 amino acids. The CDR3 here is CASTPRLAGECYNEQFF. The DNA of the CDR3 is TGTGCCAGCACCCCCAGACTAGCGGGGGAATGCTACAATGAGCAGTTCTTC.

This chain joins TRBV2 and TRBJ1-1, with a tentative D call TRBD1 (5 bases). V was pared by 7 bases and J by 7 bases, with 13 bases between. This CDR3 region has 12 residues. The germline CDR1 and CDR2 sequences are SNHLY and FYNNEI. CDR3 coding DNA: TGTGCCAGCAATGGGCAGGACAATGAAGCTTTCTTT. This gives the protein CASNGQDNEAFF.

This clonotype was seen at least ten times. The CDR3, as DNA: TGCAGTGCTCGTCGACGGGACAGGGGGCCGAGAGGCTACACCTTC. Protein sequence: CSARRRDRGPRGYTF. V usage is TRBV20-1 and J usage is TRBJ1-2, with 12 bases lining up with TRBD1. V dropped 5 bases and J dropped 8; count of bases not matched to a gene: 12. The CDR3 has 15 residues. The germline CDR1 and CDR2 sequences are DFQATT and SNEGSKA (reference sequence).

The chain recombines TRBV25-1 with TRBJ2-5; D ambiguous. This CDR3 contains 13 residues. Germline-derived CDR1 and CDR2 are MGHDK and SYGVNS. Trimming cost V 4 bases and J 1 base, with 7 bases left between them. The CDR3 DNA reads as TGTGCCAGCAGTGTGGCACCCCAAGAGACCCAGTACTTC. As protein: CASSVAPQETQYF.

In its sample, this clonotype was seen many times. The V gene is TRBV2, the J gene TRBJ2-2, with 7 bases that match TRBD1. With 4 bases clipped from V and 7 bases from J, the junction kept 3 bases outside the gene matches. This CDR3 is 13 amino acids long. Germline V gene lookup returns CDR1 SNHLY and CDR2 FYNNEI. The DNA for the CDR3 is TGTGCCAGCAGTGGGCAGGGGGTCGGGGAGCTGTTTTTT. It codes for CASSGQGVGELFF. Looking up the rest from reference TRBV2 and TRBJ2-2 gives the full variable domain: EPEVTQTPSHQVTQMGQEVILRCVPISNHLYFYWYRQILGQKVEFLVSFYNNEISEKSEIFDDQFSVERPDGSNFTLKIRSTKLEDSAMYFCASSGQGVGELFFGEGSRLTVL.

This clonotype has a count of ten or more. CDR3 coding DNA: TGTGCTAGTGGTCATGACAGTGGTCTTGACGAGCAGTACTTC. Encoded protein: CASGHDSGLDEQYF. The chain uses TRBV12-5 and TRBJ2-7; perhaps TRBD1 as D (5 bases). Germline V gene lookup returns CDR1 LGHNT and CDR2 FRNRAP. The V gene lost 5 bases and the J gene lost 5 bases, with 16 bases spanning the gap. The CDR3 has 14 amino acids. Variable domain in full (rest from reference TRBV12-5 and TRBJ2-7): DARVTQTPRHKVTEMGQEVTMRCQPILGHNTVFWYRQTMMQGLELLAYFRNRAPLDDSGMPKDRFSAEMPDATLATLKIQPSEPRDSAVYFCASGHDSGLDEQYFGPGTRLTVT.

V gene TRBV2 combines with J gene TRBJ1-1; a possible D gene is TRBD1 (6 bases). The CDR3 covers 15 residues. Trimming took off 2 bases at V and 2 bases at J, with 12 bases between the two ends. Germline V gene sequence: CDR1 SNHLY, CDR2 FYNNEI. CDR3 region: CASSENDRSNTEAFF. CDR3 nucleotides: TGTGCCAGCAGTGAAAACGACAGGAGTAACACTGAAGCTTTCTTT.

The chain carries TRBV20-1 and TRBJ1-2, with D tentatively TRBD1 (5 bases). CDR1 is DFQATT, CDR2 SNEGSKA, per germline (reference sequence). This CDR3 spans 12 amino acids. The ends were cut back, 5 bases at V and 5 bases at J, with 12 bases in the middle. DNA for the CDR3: TGCAGTGCTTCAGGGACTTCTTATGGCTACACCTTC. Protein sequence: CSASGTSYGYTF.

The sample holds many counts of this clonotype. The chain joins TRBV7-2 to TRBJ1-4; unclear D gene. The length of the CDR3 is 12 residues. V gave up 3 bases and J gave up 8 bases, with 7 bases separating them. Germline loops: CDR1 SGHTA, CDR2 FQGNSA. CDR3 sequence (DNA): TGTGCCAGCAGCTTGGGAAGCGAAAAACTGTTTTTT. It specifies CASSLGSEKLFF.

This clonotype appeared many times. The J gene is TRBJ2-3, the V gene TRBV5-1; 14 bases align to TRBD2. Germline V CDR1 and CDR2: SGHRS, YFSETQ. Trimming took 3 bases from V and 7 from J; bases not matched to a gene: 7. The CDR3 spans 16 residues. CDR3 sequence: CASSSSGTSGGNTQYF. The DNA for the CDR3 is TGCGCCAGCAGCTCCTCCGGGACTAGCGGGGGAAATACGCAGTATTTT.

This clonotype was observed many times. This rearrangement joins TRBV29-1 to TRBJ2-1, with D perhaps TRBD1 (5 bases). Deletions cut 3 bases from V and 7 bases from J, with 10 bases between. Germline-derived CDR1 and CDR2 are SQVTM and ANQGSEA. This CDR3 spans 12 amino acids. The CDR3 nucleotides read TGCAGCGTTGATAAGGGGTGGAATGAGCAGTTCTTC. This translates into CSVDKGWNEQFF.

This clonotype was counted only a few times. The CDR3: CASSLMPGTGNTGELFF. The CDR3 DNA reads as TGTGCCAGCAGCTTAATGCCGGGGACGGGGAACACCGGGGAGCTGTTTTTT. The V and J genes are TRBV7-3 and TRBJ2-2; either TRBD1 or TRBD2 may supply D (5 bases each). The CDR3 has 17 residues. V was trimmed by 1 base and J by 1 base, leaving 13 bases between them. Germline V gives CDR1 SGHTA, CDR2 FQGTGA. The full variable domain, its missing parts supplied by reference TRBV7-3 and TRBJ2-2, is GAGVSQTPSNKVTEKGKYVELRCDPISGHTALYWYRQSLGQGPEFLIYFQGTGAADDSGLPNDRFFAVRPEGSVSTLKIQRTERGDSAVYLCASSLMPGTGNTGELFFGEGSRLTVL.

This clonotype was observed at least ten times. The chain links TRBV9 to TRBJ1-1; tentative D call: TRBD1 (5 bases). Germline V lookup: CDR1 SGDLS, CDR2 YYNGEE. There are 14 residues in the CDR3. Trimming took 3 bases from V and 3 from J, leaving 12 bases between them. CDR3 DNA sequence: TGTGCCAGCAGCGCCAGTGGGGCTGACACTGAAGCTTTCTTT. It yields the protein CASSASGADTEAFF.

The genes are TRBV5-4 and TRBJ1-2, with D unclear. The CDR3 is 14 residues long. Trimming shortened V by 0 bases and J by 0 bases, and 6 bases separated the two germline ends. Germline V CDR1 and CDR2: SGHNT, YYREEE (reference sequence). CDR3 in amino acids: CASSLVHSNYGYTF. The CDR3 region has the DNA TGTGCCAGCAGCTTGGTGCACTCTAACTATGGCTACACCTTC.

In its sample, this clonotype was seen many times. Here the CDR3 DNA reads TGTGCCAGCAGCTTAGTTGTCGGGGGCTATCTCCCCCCACCCCTCCACTTT. It specifies CASSLVVGGYLPPPLHF. This chain joins TRBV7-2 and TRBJ1-6, with D perhaps matching TRBD1 (6 bases). V dropped 1 base and J dropped 11 bases, with 21 bases sitting between them. The V gene's germline CDR1 is SGHTA and CDR2 FQGNSA. The CDR3 is 17 amino acids.

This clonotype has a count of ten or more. CDR3 in DNA: TGTGCCAGCACCGAGGGACTAGCAGAGACCCAGTACTTC. Translating gives CASTEGLAETQYF. The J gene is TRBJ2-5, the V gene TRBV6-2 or TRBV6-3; TRBD2 matches 9 bases. V lost 7 bases to trimming and J lost 4 bases; unmatched junction nucleotides: 4. Germline-derived CDR1 and CDR2 are MNHEY and SVGEGT. The CDR3 has 13 amino acids.

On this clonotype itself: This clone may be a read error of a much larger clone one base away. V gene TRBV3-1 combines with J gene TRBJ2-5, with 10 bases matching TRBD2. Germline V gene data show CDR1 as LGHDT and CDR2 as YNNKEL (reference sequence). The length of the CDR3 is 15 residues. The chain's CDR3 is CVSSQDSGGQETQYF. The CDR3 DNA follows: TGTGTCAGCAGCCAAGATAGCGGGGGGCAAGAGACCCAGTACTTC.

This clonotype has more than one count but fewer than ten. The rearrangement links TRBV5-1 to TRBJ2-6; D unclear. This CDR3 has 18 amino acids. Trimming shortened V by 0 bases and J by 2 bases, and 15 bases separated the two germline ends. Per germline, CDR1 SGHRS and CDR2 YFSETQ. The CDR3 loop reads CASSLGVTLGTGANVLTF. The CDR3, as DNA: TGCGCCAGCAGCTTGGGCGTCACGTTAGGTACTGGGGCCAACGTCCTGACTTTC.

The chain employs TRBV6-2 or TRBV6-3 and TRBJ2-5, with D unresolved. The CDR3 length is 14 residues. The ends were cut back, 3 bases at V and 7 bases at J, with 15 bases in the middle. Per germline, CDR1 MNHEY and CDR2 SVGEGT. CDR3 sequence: CASSYDPGVATQYF. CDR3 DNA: TGTGCCAGCAGTTATGATCCTGGGGTAGCGACCCAGTACTTC.

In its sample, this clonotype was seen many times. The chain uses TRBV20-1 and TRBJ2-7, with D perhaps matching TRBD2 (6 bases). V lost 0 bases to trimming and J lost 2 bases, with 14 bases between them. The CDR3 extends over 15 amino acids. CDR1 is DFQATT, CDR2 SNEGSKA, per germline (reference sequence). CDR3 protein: CSARDEAGSTYEQYV. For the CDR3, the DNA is TGCAGTGCTAGAGATGAGGCGGGGAGCACCTACGAGCAGTACGTC.

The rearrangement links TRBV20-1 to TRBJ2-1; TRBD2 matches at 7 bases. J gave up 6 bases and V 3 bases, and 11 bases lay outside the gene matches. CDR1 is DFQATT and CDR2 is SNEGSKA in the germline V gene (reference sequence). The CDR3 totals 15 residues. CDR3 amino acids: CSASGGAGYLNEQFF. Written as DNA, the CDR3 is TGCAGTGCTAGTGGGGGAGCGGGGTACCTCAATGAGCAGTTCTTC.

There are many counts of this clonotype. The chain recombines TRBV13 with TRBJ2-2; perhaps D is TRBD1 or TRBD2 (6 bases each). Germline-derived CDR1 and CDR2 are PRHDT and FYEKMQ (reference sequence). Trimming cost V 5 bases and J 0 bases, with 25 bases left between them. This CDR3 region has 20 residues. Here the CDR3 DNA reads TGTGCCAGCAGCCATTATGGGTTTAGCAGGGGACTTCCGAACACCGGGGAGCTGTTTTTT. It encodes CASSHYGFSRGLPNTGELFF.

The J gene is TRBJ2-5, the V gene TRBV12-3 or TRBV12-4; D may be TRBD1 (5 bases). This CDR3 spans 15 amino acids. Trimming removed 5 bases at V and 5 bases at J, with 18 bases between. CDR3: CASSPNGGAGETQYF. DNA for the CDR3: TGTGCCAGCAGTCCCAATGGTGGGGCAGGGGAGACCCAGTACTTC.

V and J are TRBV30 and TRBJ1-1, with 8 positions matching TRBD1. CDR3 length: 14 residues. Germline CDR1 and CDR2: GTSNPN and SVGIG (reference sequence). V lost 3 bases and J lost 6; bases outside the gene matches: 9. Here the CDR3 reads CAWSADRGFAEAFF. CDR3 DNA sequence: TGTGCCTGGAGCGCCGACAGGGGATTCGCTGAAGCTTTCTTT.

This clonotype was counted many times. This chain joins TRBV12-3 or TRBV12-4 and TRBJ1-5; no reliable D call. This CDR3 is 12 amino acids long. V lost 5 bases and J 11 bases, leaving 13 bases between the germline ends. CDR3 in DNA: TGTGCCAGCAGTGCTCAGGCCCAGGCCCAGCATTTT. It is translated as CASSAQAQAQHF.

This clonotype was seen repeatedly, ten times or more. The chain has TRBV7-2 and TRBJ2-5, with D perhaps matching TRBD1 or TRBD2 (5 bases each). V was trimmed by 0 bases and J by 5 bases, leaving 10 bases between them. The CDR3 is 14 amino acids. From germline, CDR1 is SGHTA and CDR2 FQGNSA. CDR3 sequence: CASSLAGWGETQYF. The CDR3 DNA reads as TGTGCCAGCAGCTTAGCTGGGTGGGGGGAGACCCAGTACTTC.